This paragraph covers one T cell receptor beta chain sequence. This clonotype was detected ten times or more. No cognate antigen has been identified for it. No base qualities exist here, and no much larger clone lies one base off it. For the sorted-subset TCR libraries, the starting material was about 1 million sorted CD4+ or CD8+ T cells. PBMCs were separated from peripheral blood using Ficoll-Hypaque density gradient centrifugation and then cryopreserved in liquid nitrogen. Paired sorted CD4+ and CD8+ subsets came from healthy controls, HAM/TSP patients and MS patients. cDNA was synthesized by template-switch 5'RACE using a primer with a 10-nucleotide random unique molecular identifier that tagged each TCR transcript. Every sequencing run covered 15-18 subjects and yielded more than 170 million TCR-beta sequences. The RNeasy kit was used for extraction of total RNA. The KAPA Real-time Library Amplification kit was used to amplify TCR-beta VDJ regions with primers for the TCR constant region and the 5'RACE anchor. Sample indexes and Illumina adaptors were added in a first PCR, after which library yield was increased in a second PCR. After Ampure bead purification, the roughly 650 bp TCR product was size-selected on a 2% E-gel SizeSelection system. Library quality was checked on a Bioanalyzer, concentration was measured with Qubit, and libraries were quantified with the Kapa Library Quantification kit before pooling. An Illumina HiSeq 2500 sequenced the libraries paired-end 2 x 150 bp. To increase sequence diversity, about 23-32% phiX was spiked into each library pool. As for the authors' bioinformatics: The quality-filtered reads were processed with the UMI-based MiGEC pipeline, whose error correction step removed more than 80% of the raw TCR sequences. VDJ genes were aligned to IMGT germline references, and each clonotype was defined by a unique CDR3 amino acid sequence together with V-J genes. VDJtools evaluated clonal expansion, Shannon diversity and CDR3 relatedness (CalcPairwiseDistances, ClusterSamples); CLCbio workbench built phylogenetic trees. Clones with at least 8 unique UMIs were defined as expanded, with this threshold being based on coefficient-of-variation modelling across technical triplicates. Clones were called with MiXCR by TCRdb after fastp trimmed the public reads at Q25, and only in-frame beta chains were retained. Entries are consolidated by CDR3 protein sequence, retaining the most common genes and DNA. TCRdb assigned the V and J calls; the authors' analysis was not used. The sample yields 15,000 to 20,000 distinct CDR3 sequences; less than 15% were counted once. The top ten hold 7.8% of the sample.

This record comes from a study of neurological immune-mediated disorders (dated by TCRdb to about 2019). Background on the whole study: The study compared peripheral blood TCR-beta repertoires of HTLV-I-associated myelopathy (HAM/TSP) patients, multiple sclerosis patients and healthy controls using UMI-based sequencing. The roughly 99 TCR-beta libraries covered PBMC samples along with longitudinal samples, technical triplicates, and paired sorted CD4+ and CD8+ T-cell subsets. The cohort included 60 to 75 subjects: 14 with HAM/TSP, about 34 with multiple sclerosis, and around 20 healthy controls. Study-wide findings and limitations: TCR clonal expansion was greatest in HAM/TSP patients and smallest in MS patients, who ranked below even healthy controls. No identical CDR3 amino acid sequences were found to be shared among expanded clones across subjects, suggesting that TCR-beta repertoires were private in all groups.

In the germline V gene (reference sequence), CDR1 corresponds to DFQATT and CDR2 to SNEGSKA. Its CDR3 holds 12 amino acids, cysteine through phenylalanine. Of the read, only the CDR3 DNA is kept; its 36 bases are in frame from base 1. Trimming accounts for 2 bases at V and 4 bases at J, while the number of junction bases matched to no gene is 1. Material for sequencing was CD4+ T cells from blood. The V gene is TRBV20-1 and the J gene is TRBJ2-7; 8 junctional bases match TRBD1. This clonotype originated in a woman between 55 and 75 years old with HTLV-1-associated myelopathy (HAM/TSP). CDR3 reads: CSARRTGYEQYF. The DNA sequence is given as TGCAGTGCTAGAAGGACAGGGTACGAGCAGTACTTC.